Below, one T cell receptor (beta chain) is given with its context. Here immunoSEQ multiplex PCR was the method, and the copy in TCRdb shows in-frame clones only, minus some. The sample consists of roughly 59,000 clones, about 86% of them appearing once. The data were obtained in a study of blood T cell repertoires in COVID-19. Study background: Acute-phase and convalescent COVID-19 samples originated in the United States, Italy and Spain. PBMCs, B-cell-depleted T cells, or T cells provided the cDNA or gDNA that made up the material.

The material sequenced was peripheral blood. The clonotype comes from a human donor in a cohort sampled during active COVID-19.

The CDR3 DNA reads TGTGCCTGGAGTGTATGGGGCAGGGCTGGGGCCAACGTCCTGACTTTC. Translation: CAWSVWGRAGANVLTF. The J gene is TRBJ2-6, the V gene TRBV30; D perhaps matches TRBD1 (5 bases). The V and J ends lost 0 bases and 2 bases respectively, with 11 bases between them. The V gene's germline CDR1 is GTSNPN and CDR2 SVGIG (reference sequence). The CDR3 loop spans 16 amino acids.